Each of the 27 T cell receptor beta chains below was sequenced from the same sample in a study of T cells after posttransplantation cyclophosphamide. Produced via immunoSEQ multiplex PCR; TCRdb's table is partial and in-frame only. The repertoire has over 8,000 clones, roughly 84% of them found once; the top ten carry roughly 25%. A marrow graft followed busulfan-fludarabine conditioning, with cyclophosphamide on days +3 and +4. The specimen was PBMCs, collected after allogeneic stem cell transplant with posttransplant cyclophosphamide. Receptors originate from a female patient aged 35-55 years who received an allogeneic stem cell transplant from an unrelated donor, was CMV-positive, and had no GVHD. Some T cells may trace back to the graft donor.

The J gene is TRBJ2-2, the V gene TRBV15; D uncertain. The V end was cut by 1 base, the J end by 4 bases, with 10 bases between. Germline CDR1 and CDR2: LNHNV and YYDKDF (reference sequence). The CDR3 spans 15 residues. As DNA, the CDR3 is TGTGCCACCAGCAGAGTCTCTCTAGTCACCGGGGAGCTGTTTTTT. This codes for CATSRVSLVTGELFF.

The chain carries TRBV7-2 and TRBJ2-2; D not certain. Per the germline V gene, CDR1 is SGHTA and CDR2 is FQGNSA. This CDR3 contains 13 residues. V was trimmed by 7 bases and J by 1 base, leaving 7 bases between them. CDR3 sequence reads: CASNGGNTGELFF. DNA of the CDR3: TGTGCCAGCAATGGCGGGAACACCGGGGAGCTGTTTTTT. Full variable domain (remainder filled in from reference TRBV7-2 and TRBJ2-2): GAGVSQSPSNKVTEKGKDVELRCDPISGHTALYWYRQSLGQGLEFLIYFQGNSAPDKSGLPSDRFSAERTGGSVSTLTIQRTQQEDSAVYLCASNGGNTGELFFGEGSRLTVL.

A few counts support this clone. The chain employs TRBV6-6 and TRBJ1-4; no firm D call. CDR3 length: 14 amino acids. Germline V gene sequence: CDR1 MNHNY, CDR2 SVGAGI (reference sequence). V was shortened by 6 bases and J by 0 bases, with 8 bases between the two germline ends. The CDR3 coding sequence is TGTGCCAGCAGCCGGTCGTCAACTAATGAAAAACTGTTTTTT. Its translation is CASSRSSTNEKLFF.

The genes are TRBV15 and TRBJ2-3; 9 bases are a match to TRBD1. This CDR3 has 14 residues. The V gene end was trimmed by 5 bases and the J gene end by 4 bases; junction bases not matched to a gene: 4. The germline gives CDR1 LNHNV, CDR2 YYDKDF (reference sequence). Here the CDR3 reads CATSSRQGADTQYF. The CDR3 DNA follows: TGTGCCACCAGCTCGAGACAGGGGGCAGATACGCAGTATTTT.

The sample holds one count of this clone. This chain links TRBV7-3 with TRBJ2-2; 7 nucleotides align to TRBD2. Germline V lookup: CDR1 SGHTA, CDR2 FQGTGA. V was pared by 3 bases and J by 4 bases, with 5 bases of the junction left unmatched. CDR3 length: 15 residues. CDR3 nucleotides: TGTGCCAGCAGCTTCCGAGCGGGACCCACCGGGGAGCTGTTTTTT. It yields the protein CASSFRAGPTGELFF.

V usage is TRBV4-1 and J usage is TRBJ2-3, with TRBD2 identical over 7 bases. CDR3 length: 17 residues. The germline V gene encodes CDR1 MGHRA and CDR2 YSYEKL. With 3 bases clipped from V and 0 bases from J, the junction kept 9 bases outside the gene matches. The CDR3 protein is CASSQSGVLSSTDTQYF. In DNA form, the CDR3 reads TGCGCCAGCAGCCAGAGCGGGGTTCTTTCTAGCACAGATACGCAGTATTTT.

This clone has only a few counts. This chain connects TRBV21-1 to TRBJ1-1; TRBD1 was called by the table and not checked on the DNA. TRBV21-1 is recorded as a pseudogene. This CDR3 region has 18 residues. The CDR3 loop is CASSSRPSRDIYRTEAFF. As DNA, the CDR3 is TGTGCCAGCAGCAGTAGGCCTTCCCGGGACATATATCGGACTGAAGCTTTCTTT.

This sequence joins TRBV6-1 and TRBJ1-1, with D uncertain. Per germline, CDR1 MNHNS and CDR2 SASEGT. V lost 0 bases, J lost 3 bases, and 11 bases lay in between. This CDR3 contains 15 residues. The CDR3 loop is CASSEAGGPYTEAFF. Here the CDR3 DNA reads TGTGCCAGCAGTGAAGCAGGAGGGCCCTACACTGAAGCTTTCTTT.

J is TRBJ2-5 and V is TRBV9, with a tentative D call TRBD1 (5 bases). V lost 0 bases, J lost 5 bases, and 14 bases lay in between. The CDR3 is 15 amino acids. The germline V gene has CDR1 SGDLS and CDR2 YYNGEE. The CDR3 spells CASSVEGRLGETQYF. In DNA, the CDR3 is TGTGCCAGCAGCGTAGAGGGGCGACTGGGGGAGACCCAGTACTTC.

CDR3: CASSPSTGQGTEQYF. CDR3 nucleotides: TGTGCCAGCTCACCAAGTACGGGACAGGGAACTGAGCAGTACTTC. The V and J genes are TRBV18 and TRBJ2-7, with 9 bases aligning to TRBD1. The CDR3 runs 15 residues. Germline CDR1 reads KGHSH; CDR2 reads LQKENI. Trimming took 2 bases from V and 7 from J; bases not matched to a gene: 9.

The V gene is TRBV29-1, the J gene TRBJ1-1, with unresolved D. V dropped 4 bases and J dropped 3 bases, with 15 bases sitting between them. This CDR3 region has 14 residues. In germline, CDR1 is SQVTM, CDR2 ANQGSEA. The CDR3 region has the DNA TGCAGCGTTGCCTGGGCGGGGTTGGACACTGAAGCTTTCTTT. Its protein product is CSVAWAGLDTEAFF. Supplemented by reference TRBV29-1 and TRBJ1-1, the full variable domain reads SAVISQKPSRDICQRGTSLTIQCQVDSQVTMMFWYRQQPGQSLTLIATANQGSEATYESGFVIDKFPISRPNLTFSTLTVSNMSPEDSSIYLCSVAWAGLDTEAFFGQGTRLTVV.

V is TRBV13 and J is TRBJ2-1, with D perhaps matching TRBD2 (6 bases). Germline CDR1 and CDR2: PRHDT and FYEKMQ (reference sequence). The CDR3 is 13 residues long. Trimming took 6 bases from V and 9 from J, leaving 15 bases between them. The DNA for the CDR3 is TGTGCCAGCAGATCGGGCGCGGGGACTGAGCAGTTCTTC. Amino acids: CASRSGAGTEQFF.

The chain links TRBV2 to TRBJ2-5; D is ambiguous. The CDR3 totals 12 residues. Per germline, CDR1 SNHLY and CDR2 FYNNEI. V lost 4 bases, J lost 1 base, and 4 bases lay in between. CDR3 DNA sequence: TGTGCCAGCAGTGCCAGCCAAGAGACCCAGTACTTC. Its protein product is CASSASQETQYF. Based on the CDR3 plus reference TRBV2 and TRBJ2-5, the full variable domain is EPEVTQTPSHQVTQMGQEVILRCVPISNHLYFYWYRQILGQKVEFLVSFYNNEISEKSEIFDDQFSVERPDGSNFTLKIRSTKLEDSAMYFCASSASQETQYFGPGTRLLVL.

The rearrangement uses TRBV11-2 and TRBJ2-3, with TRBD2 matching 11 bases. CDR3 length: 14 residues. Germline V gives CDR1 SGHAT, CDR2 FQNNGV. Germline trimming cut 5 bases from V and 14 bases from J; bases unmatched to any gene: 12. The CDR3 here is CASSRLAGKHLWYF. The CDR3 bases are TGTGCCAGCAGCCGACTAGCGGGGAAACACCTTTGGTATTTT.

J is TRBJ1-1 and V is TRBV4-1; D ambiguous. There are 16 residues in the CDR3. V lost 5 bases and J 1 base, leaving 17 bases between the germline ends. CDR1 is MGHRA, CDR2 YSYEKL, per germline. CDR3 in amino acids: CASSGGPVLGNTEAFF. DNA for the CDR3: TGCGCCAGCAGCGGAGGTCCCGTTTTAGGGAACACTGAAGCTTTCTTT.

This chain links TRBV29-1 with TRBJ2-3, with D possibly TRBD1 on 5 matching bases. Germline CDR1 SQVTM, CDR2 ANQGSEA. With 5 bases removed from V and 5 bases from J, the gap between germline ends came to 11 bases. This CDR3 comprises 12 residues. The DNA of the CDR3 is TGCAGCGTTCTCCAGGGTATAGATACGCAGTATTTT. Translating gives CSVLQGIDTQYF.

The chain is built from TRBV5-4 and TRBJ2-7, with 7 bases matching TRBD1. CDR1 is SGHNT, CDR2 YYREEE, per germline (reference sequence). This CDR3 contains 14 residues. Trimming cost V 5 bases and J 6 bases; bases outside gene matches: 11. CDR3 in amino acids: CASRARQGSSEQYF. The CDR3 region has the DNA TGTGCCAGCAGGGCCCGACAGGGTTCTTCCGAGCAGTACTTC.

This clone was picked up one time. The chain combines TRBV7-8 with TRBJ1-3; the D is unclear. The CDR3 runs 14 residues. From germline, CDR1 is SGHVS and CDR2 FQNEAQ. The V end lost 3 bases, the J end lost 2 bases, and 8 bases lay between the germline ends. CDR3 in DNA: TGTGCCAGCAGCTTCGACGGAGCTGGAAACACCATATATTTT. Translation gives CASSFDGAGNTIYF.

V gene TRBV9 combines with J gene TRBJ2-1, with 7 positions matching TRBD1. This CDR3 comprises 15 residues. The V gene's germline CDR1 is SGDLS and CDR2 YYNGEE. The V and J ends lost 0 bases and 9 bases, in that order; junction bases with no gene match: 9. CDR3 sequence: CASSVVAQGMSEQFF. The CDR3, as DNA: TGTGCCAGCAGCGTAGTGGCACAGGGGATGAGTGAGCAGTTCTTC.

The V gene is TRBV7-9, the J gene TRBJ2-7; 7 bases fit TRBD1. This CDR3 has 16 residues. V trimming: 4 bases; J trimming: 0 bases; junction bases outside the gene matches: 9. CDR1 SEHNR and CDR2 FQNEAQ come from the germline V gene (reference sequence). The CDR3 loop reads CASSSHDRDNSYEQYF. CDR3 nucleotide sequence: TGTGCCAGCAGCTCACACGACAGGGACAACTCCTACGAGCAGTACTTC.

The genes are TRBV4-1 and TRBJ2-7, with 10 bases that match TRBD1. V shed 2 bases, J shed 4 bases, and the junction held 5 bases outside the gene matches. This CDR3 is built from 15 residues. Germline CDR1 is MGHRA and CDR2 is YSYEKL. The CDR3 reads CASSQPRDRGYEQYF. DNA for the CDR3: TGCGCCAGCAGCCAACCCCGGGACAGGGGTTACGAGCAGTACTTC.

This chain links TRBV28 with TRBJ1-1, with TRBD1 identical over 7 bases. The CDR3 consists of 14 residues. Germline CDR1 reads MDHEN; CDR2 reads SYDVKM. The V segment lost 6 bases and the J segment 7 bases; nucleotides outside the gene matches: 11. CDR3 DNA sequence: TGTGCCAGCAGCCACGGGACAGACCCAGATGAAGCTTTCTTT. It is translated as CASSHGTDPDEAFF.

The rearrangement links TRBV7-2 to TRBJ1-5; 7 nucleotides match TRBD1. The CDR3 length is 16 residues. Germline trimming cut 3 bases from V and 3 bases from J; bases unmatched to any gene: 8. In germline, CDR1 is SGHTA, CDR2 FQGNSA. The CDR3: CASSFGQVSSNQPQHF. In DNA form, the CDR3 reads TGTGCCAGCAGCTTCGGACAGGTCTCTTCCAATCAGCCCCAGCATTTT.

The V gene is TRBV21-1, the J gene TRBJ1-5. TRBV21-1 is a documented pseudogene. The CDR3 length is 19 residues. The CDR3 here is CASSKEGWGGRGSNQPQHF. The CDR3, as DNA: TGTGCCAGCAGCAAAGAAGGGTGGGGGGGGCGAGGTAGCAATCAGCCCCAGCATTTT.

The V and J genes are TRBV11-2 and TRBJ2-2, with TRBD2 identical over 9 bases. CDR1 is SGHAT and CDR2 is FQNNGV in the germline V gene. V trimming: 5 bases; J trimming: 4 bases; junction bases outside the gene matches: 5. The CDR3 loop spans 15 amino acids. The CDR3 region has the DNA TGTGCCAGCAGCCAGGTTAGCGGGAGCACCGGGGAGCTGTTTTTT. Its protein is CASSQVSGSTGELFF.

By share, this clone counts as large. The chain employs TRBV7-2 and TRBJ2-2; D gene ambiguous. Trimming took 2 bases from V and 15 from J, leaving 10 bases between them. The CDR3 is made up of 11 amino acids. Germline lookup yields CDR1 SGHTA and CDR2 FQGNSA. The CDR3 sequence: CASSLYLELFF. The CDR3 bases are TGTGCCAGCAGCTTATACCTCGAGTTGTTTTTT. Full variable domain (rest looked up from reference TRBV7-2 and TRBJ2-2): GAGVSQSPSNKVTEKGKDVELRCDPISGHTALYWYRQSLGQGLEFLIYFQGNSAPDKSGLPSDRFSAERTGGSVSTLTIQRTQQEDSAVYLCASSLYLELFFGEGSRLTVL.

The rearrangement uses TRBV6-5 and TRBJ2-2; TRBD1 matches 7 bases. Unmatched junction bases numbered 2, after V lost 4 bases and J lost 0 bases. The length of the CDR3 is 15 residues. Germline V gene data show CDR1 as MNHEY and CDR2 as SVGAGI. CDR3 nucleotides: TGTGCCAGCAGTTGGGGACAGTCGAACACCGGGGAGCTGTTTTTT. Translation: CASSWGQSNTGELFF.